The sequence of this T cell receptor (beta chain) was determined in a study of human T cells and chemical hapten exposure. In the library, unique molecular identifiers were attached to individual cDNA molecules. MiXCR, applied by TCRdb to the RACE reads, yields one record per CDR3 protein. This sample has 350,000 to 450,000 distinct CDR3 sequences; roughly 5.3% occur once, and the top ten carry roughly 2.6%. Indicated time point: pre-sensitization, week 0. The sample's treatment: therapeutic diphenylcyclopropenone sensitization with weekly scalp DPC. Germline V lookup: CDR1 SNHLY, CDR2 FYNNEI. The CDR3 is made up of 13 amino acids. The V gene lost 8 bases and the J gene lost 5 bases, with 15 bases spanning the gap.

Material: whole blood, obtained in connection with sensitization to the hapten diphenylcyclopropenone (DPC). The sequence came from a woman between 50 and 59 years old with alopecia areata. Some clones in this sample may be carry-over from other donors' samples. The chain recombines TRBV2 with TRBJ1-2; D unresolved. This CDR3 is CASDKEGRYGYTF. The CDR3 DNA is TGTGCCAGCGATAAGGAGGGAAGGTATGGCTACACCTTC.